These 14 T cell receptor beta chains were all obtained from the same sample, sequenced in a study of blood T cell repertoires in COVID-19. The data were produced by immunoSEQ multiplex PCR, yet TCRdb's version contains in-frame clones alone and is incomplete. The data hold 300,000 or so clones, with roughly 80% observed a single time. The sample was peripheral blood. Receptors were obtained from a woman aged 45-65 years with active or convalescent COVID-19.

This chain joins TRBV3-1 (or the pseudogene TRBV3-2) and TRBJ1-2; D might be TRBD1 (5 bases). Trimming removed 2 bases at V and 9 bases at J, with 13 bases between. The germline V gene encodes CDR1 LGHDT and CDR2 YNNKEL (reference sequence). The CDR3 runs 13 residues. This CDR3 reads CASSQMSGGSYTF. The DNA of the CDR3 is TGTGCCAGCAGCCAAATGTCCGGGGGGAGCTACACCTTC.

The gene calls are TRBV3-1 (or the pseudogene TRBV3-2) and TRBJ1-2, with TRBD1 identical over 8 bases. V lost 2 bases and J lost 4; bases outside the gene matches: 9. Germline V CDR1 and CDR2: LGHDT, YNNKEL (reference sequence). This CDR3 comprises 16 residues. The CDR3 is CASSQNRGGEPYGYTF. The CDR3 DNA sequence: TGTGCCAGCAGCCAAAACAGGGGGGGAGAGCCCTATGGCTACACCTTC.

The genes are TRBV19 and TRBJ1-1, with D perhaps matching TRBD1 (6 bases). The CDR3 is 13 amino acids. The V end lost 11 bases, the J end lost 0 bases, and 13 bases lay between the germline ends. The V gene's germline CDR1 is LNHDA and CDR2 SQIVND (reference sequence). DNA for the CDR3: TGTGCCGTGGGGGGGGGCTTGAACACTGAAGCTTTCTTT. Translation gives CAVGGGLNTEAFF.

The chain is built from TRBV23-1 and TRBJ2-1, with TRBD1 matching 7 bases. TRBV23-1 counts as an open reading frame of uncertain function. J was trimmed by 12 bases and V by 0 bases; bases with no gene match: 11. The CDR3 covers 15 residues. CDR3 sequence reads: CASSQSGQKGGPQFF. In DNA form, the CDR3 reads TGCGCCAGCAGTCAATCGGGACAGAAGGGCGGGCCGCAGTTCTTC.

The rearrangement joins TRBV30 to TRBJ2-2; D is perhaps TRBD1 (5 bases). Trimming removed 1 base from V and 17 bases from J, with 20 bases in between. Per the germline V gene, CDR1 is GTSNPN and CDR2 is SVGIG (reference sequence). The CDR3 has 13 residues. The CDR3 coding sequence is TGTGCCTGGAGTGGATCCACGGCCCTAGACAGATTTTTT. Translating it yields CAWSGSTALDRFF.

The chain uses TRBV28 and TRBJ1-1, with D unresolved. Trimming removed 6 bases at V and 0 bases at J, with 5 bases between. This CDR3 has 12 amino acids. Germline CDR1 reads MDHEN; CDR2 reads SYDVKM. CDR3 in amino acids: CASRQMNTEAFF. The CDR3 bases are TGTGCCAGCAGGCAGATGAACACTGAAGCTTTCTTT.

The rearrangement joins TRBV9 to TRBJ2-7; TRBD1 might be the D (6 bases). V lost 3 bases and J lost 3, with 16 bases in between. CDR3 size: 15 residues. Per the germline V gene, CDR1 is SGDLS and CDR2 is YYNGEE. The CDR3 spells CASSASGELFYEQYF. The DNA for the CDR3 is TGTGCCAGCAGCGCGTCAGGGGAACTATTCTACGAGCAGTACTTC.

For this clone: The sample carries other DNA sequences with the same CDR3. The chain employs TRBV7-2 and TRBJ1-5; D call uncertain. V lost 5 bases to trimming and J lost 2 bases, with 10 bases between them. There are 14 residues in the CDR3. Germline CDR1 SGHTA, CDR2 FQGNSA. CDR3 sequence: CASSQSGGNQPQHF. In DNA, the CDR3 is TGTGCCAGCAGCCAGTCCGGGGGCAATCAGCCCCAGCATTTT.

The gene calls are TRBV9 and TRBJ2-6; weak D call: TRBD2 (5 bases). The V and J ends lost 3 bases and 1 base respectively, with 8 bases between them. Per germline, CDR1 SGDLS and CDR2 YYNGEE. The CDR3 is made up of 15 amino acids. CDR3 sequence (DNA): TGTGCCAGCAGCGCAAGAGGGTCTGGGGCCAACGTCCTGACTTTC. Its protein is CASSARGSGANVLTF. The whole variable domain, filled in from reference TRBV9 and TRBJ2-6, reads DSGVTQTPKHLITATGQRVTLRCSPRSGDLSVYWYQQSLDQGLQFLIQYYNGEERAKGNILERFSAQQFPDLHSELNLSSLELGDSALYFCASSARGSGANVLTFGAGSRLTVL.

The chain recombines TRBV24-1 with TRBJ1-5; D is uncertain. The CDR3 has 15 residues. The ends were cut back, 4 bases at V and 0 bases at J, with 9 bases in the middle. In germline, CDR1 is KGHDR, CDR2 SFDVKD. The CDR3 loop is CATSEEHYSNQPQHF. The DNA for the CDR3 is TGTGCCACCAGTGAGGAACACTATAGCAATCAGCCCCAGCATTTT.

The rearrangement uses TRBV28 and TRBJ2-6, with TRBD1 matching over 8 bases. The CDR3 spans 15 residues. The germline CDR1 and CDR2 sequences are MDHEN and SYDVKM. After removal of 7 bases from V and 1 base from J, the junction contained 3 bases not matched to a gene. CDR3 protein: CASTGGVSGANVLTF. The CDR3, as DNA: TGTGCCAGCACAGGGGGCGTTTCTGGGGCCAACGTCCTGACTTTC.

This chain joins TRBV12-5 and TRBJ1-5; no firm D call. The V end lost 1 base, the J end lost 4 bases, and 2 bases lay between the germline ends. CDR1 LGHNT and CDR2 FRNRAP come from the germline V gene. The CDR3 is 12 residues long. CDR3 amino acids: CASGLANQPQHF. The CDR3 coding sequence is TGTGCTAGTGGTTTGGCGAATCAGCCCCAGCATTTT.

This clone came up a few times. The CDR3 DNA reads as TGTGCCAGTAGTACCTTGGCCCCGCAACAGGGTCTGAACACTGAAGCTTTCTTT. Translated: CASSTLAPQQGLNTEAFF. V usage is TRBV19 and J usage is TRBJ1-1; D is possibly TRBD1 (6 bases). This CDR3 comprises 18 residues. CDR1 and CDR2 from the germline V gene are LNHDA and SQIVND (reference sequence). Trimming shortened V by 4 bases and J by 0 bases, and 21 bases separated the two germline ends.

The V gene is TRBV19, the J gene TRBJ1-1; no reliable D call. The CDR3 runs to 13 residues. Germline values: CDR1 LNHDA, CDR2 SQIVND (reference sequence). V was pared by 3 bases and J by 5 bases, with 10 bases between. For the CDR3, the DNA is TGTGCCAGTAGTATTGAGGGTTTTACTGAAGCTTTCTTT. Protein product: CASSIEGFTEAFF.